This section outlines one T cell receptor (beta chain) sequence together with its context. Its specificity is not known. The data were taken from a study of T-cell memory formation after mild COVID-19. Study background: TCR clusters mostly belonged to single donors.

Germline CDR1 SGDLS, CDR2 YYNGEE. V shed 0 bases and J 2 bases; nucleotides not matched to a gene: 7. The length of the CDR3 is 17 residues. TCRdb itself ran the 5' RACE reads through MiXCR, one entry per CDR3 protein. The profile shows about 560,000 distinct CDR3 sequences, roughly 22% of them singletons. The study's findings and limits: Detection of some responders pre-infection suggested pre-existing cross-reactive memory T cells participated. Clones that got smaller from day 15 to 85 had even CD4/CD8, while clones growing later tipped toward CD4+.

The sample comprised PBMCs or a T cell subset sorted from them (not recorded which). The sequence came from an adult woman who had mild COVID-19 (a few samples of this study predate the infection). Cell type and time point are not known. The chain combines TRBV9 with TRBJ2-3, with 9 bases lining up with TRBD2. The CDR3 DNA reads TGTGCCAGCAGCGTAGGGGGTAGCGGGAGCCCCACAGATACGCAGTATTTT. Protein sequence: CASSVGGSGSPTDTQYF.